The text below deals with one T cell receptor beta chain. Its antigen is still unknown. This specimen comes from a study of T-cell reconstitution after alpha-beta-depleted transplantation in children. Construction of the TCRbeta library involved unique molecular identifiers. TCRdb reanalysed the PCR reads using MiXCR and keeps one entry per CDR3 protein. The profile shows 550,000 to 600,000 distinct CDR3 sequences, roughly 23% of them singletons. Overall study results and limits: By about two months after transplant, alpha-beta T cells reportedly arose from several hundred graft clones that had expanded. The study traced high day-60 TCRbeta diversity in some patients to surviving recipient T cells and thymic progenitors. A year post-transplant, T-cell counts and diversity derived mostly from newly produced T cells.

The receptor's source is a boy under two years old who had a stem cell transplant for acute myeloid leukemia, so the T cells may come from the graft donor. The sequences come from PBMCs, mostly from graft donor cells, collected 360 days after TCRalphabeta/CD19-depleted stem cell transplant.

CDR3 sequence reads: CATSRTETQYF. Written as DNA, the CDR3 is TGTGCCACCAGCAGAACAGAGACCCAGTACTTC. The rearrangement uses TRBV15 and TRBJ2-5, with D unresolved. From germline, CDR1 is LNHNV and CDR2 YYDKDF (reference sequence). The CDR3 totals 11 residues. V was pared by 2 bases and J by 4 bases, with 2 bases between.